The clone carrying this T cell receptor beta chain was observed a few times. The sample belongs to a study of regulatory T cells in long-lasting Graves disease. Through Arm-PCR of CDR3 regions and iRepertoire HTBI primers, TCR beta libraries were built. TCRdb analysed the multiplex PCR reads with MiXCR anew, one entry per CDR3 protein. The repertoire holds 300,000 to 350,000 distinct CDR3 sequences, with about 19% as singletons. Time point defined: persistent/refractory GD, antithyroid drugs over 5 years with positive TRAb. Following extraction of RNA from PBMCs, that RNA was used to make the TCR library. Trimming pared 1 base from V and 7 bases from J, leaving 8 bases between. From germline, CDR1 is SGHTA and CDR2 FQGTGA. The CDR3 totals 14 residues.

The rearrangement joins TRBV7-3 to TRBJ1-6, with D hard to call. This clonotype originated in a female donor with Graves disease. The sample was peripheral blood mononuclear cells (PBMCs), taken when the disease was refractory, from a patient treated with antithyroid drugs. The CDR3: CASSLSPTNSPLHF. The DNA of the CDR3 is TGTGCCAGCAGCTTAAGCCCCACGAATTCACCCCTCCACTTT.